What follows are 18 T cell receptor delta chains derived from one specimen sequenced in a study of delta chains in infants with herpesvirus infections. PBMC RNA was reverse transcribed using gamma-chain- and delta-chain-specific primers. TCRdb ran CATT on the RT-PCR reads. Of about 1,500 delta-chain clones listed, about 29% were seen once; the top ten hold more than 8%. Sample: peripheral blood, taken at time point 1 of longitudinal follow-up. The receptor source for this set is a human donor who was a Ugandan infant, either HIV-exposed or HIV-unexposed (not recorded which).

Here the CDR3 DNA reads TGTGCTCTTGGGGAACGGCCGGAGACGTACACCGATAAACTCATCTTT. This gives the protein CALGERPETYTDKLIF. The V and J genes are TRDV1 and TRDJ1, with D uncertain. V was cut by 1 base and J by 0 bases, with 12 bases left in between. Germline lookup yields CDR1 TSWWSYY and CDR2 QGS. The CDR3 totals 16 residues.

This clone was seen only once. The rearrangement joins TRDV2 to TRDJ2; 13 positions agree with TRDD3. V dropped 3 bases and J dropped 6; count of bases not matched to a gene: 6. This CDR3 region has 16 residues. Per germline, CDR1 GEAIGNYY and CDR2 EKD. CDR3 residues: CACDVLGDTQAAQLFF. CDR3 nucleotides: TGTGCCTGTGACGTACTGGGGGATACGCAGGCAGCACAACTCTTCTTT.

Details on this clone: This may arise from a read error, as a much more abundant clone is one base away. This rearrangement joins TRDV1 to TRDJ1; 12 bases fit TRDD3. The CDR3 contains 18 residues. The germline gives CDR1 TSWWSYY, CDR2 QGS. In nucleotides, the CDR3 is TGTGCTCCTGGGGAATTCTCTGGGGGATACGCGGTTACCGATAAACTCATCTTT. This codes for CAPGEFSGGYAVTDKLIF.

This clone is medium-sized. The chain links TRDV1 to TRDJ1, with TRDD3 as a possible D gene (5 bases). Trimming removed 3 bases from V and 9 bases from J, with 11 bases in between. This CDR3 has 12 amino acids. Germline V gene data show CDR1 as TSWWSYY and CDR2 as QGS. Written as DNA, the CDR3 is TGTGCTCTTGGGGAGGGATTAAGTCAACTCATCTTT. It codes for CALGEGLSQLIF.

Within the sample, this clone is large. This chain connects TRDV2 to TRDJ3; 11 positions match TRDD3. This CDR3 contains 18 residues. J was trimmed by 3 bases and V by 1 base; bases with no gene match: 4. Per the germline V gene, CDR1 is GEAIGNYY and CDR2 is EKD. CDR3 amino acids: CACDTGGYANWDTRQMFF. The CDR3 region has the DNA TGTGCCTGTGACACTGGGGGATACGCGAACTGGGACACCCGACAGATGTTTTTC.

Remarks on this clone: A single base separates this from a much larger clone, so it may be a read error. The V gene is TRDV1, the J gene TRDJ1, with D tentatively TRDD2 or TRDD3 (5 bases each). The CDR3 consists of 21 residues. V dropped 3 bases and J dropped 2 bases, with 31 bases sitting between them. Germline CDR1 reads TSWWSYY; CDR2 reads QGS. The DNA of the CDR3 is TGTGCTCTTGGGGAGCTGCCTTCTCCGGAGGGGCTGGGATGCGAGACCGATAAACTCATCTTT. Protein sequence: CALGELPSPEGLGCETDKLIF.

This clone is classed as large. The CDR3 DNA reads as TGTGCCTGTGACTACGTACTGGGGGACACCGATAAACTCATCTTT. Translated, it gives CACDYVLGDTDKLIF. The chain links TRDV2 to TRDJ1; 8 bases agree with TRDD3. V was pared by 3 bases and J by 0 bases, with 5 bases of the junction left unmatched. Germline V gives CDR1 GEAIGNYY, CDR2 EKD. The CDR3 is 15 amino acids.

This clone showed up just once. A much larger clone lies one base from this, so it may be a read error. The genes are TRDV2 and TRDJ1; 9 bases agree with TRDD3. The trim removed 4 bases at V and 3 bases at J, leaving 17 bases unmatched. Germline V gene data show CDR1 as GEAIGNYY and CDR2 as EKD. This CDR3 comprises 18 residues. The CDR3 sequence is CACEPVPSWGIQPDKLIF. CDR3 coding DNA: TGTGCCTGTGAACCGGTTCCAAGCTGGGGGATCCAGCCCGATAAACTCATCTTT.

This clone ranks as large. A junction boundary mismatches the germline segment, possibly from a read error. This sequence joins TRDV1 and TRDJ1; D remains ambiguous. The CDR3 has 18 residues. In germline, CDR1 is TSWWSYY, CDR2 QGS. The CDR3 loop reads CALGELRARSGYTNKLIF. The CDR3 coding sequence is TGTGCTCTTGGGGAACTACGTGCACGTTCGGGGTACACCAATAAACTCATCTTT.

About this clone itself: A much larger clone differs from this one at a single base, so this may be a read error. This chain links TRDV1 with TRDJ1, with D perhaps matching TRDD2 or TRDD3 (6 bases each). Looked up from germline, CDR1 is TSWWSYY and CDR2 is QGS. With 5 bases removed from V and 5 bases from J, the gap between germline ends came to 33 bases. The CDR3 runs 20 residues. The chain's CDR3 is CALGKPGPTSYWVSVDKLIF. CDR3 in DNA: TGTGCTCTTGGGAAACCGGGTCCTACGTCCTACTGGGTATCGGTGGATAAACTCATCTTT.

Concerning this clone itself: Given a much more abundant clone one base away, this may be a read error. The V and J genes are TRDV1 and TRDJ1, with 9 bases identical to TRDD3. The germline V gene has CDR1 TSWWSYY and CDR2 QGS. This CDR3 region has 21 residues. Trimming took 1 base from V and 1 from J; bases not matched to a gene: 19. CDR3 amino acids: CALGEPTLLQPGDTCTDKLIF. The CDR3 DNA sequence: TGTGCTCTTGGGGAACCTACCCTCCTACAGCCGGGGGATACCTGCACCGATAAACTCATCTTT.

About this clone itself: A much larger clone lies a single base off, so this may be a read error. This chain joins TRDV1 and TRDJ2, with 9 bases lining up with TRDD3. Trimming cost V 4 bases and J 4 bases; bases outside gene matches: 10. Germline CDR1 reads TSWWSYY; CDR2 reads QGS. The CDR3 is 17 residues long. CDR3 nucleotides: TGTGCTCTTGGGGTCGCATACTGGGGGACACAGACAGCACAACTCTTCTTT. Amino acid sequence: CALGVAYWGTQTAQLFF.

This clone is deemed medium-sized. This chain joins TRDV1 and TRDJ1, with D unclear. V was cut by 4 bases and J by 1 base, with 10 bases left in between. CDR3 length equals 14 residues. Germline lookup yields CDR1 TSWWSYY and CDR2 QGS. For the CDR3, the DNA is TGTGCTCTTGGGGCCCGGTTTCGCACCGATAAACTCATCTTT. Its protein is CALGARFRTDKLIF.

Remarks on this clone: This could be a read error, since a much larger clone is one nucleotide away. The chain couples TRAV38-2/DV8 to TRDJ1; the match to TRDD3 covers 10 bases. Germline V lookup: CDR1 TSESDYY, CDR2 QEAYKQQN. The CDR3 is 21 amino acids. V shed 1 base, J shed 5 bases, and the junction held 23 bases outside the gene matches. This chain's CDR3 is CAYRSTILRVVGDTGCDKLIF. The CDR3 region has the DNA TGTGCTTATAGGAGCACTATCCTACGTGTGGTGGGGGATACAGGTTGTGATAAACTCATCTTT.

By frequency in the sample, this clone is large. V gene TRDV2 combines with J gene TRDJ3; TRDD3 matches at 9 bases. The J segment lost 3 bases and the V segment lost 0 bases, leaving 5 bases of the junction unmatched. Germline values: CDR1 GEAIGNYY, CDR2 EKD. This CDR3 spans 18 amino acids. CDR3 in DNA: TGTGCCTGTGACACCTGGGGGATAAAGAACTGGGACACCCGACAGATGTTTTTC. It is translated as CACDTWGIKNWDTRQMFF.

By frequency in the sample, this clone is medium-sized. This CDR3 is CALGEVAPFSGGQTAQLFF. The CDR3 nucleotides read TGTGCTCTTGGGGAAGTAGCGCCTTTTAGTGGGGGCCAAACAGCACAACTCTTCTTT. V gene TRDV1 combines with J gene TRDJ2; D possibly corresponds to TRDD3 (6 bases). CDR3 size: 19 residues. Trimming took 2 bases from V and 5 from J, leaving 24 bases between them. Germline V gene sequence: CDR1 TSWWSYY, CDR2 QGS.

The J gene is TRDJ3, the V gene TRDV2, with D possibly TRDD3 on 5 matching bases. Germline CDR1 is GEAIGNYY and CDR2 is EKD. The V end was cut by 0 bases, the J end by 0 bases, with 11 bases between. This CDR3 has 18 amino acids. DNA for the CDR3: TGTGCCTGTGACACCGTGGGGAAAAGCTCCTGGGACACCCGACAGATGTTTTTC. This sequence encodes CACDTVGKSSWDTRQMFF.

With regard to this clone: Since a much larger clone is just one base distant, this may be a read error. The chain couples TRDV1 to TRDJ1, with 13 bases that match TRDD3. The germline gives CDR1 TSWWSYY, CDR2 QGS. The ends lost 2 bases at V and 0 bases at J; junction bases unmatched: 12. The CDR3 totals 20 residues. The CDR3 loop is CALGESRLGDTGLYTDKLIF. The CDR3 DNA is TGTGCTCTTGGGGAATCCCGACTGGGGGATACGGGGCTGTACACCGATAAACTCATCTTT.